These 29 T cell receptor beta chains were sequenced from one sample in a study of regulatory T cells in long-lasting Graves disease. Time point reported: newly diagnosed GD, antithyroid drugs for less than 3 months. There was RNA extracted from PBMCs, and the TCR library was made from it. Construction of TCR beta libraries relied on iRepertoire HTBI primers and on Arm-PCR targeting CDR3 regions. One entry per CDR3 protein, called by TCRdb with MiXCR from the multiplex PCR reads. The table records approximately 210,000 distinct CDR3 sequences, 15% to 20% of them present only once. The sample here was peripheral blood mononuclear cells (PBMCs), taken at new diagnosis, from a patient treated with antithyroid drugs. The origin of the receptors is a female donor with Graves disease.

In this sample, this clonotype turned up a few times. In DNA form, the CDR3 reads TGTGCCACTGCCGGGACTAGCGGGAGCTACGAGCAGTACTTC. As protein: CATAGTSGSYEQYF. The chain recombines TRBV5-4 with TRBJ2-7; 14 bases align to TRBD2. This CDR3 comprises 14 residues. J was trimmed by 3 bases and V by 9 bases; bases with no gene match: 5. In germline, CDR1 is SGHNT, CDR2 YYREEE (reference sequence).

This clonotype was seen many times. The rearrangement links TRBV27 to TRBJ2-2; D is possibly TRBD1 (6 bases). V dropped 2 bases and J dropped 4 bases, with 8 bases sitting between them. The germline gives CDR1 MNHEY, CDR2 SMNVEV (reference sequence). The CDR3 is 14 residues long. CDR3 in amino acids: CASSLIRGTGELFF. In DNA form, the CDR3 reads TGTGCCAGCAGTTTAATCAGGGGCACCGGGGAGCTGTTTTTT.

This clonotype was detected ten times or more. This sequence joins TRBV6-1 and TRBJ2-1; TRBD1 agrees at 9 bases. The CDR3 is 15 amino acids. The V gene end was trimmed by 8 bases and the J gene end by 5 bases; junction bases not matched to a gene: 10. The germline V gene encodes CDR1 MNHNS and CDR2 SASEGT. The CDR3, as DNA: TGTGCCAGCCACGCACAGGGGGCAGTTGACAATGAGCAGTTCTTC. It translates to CASHAQGAVDNEQFF.

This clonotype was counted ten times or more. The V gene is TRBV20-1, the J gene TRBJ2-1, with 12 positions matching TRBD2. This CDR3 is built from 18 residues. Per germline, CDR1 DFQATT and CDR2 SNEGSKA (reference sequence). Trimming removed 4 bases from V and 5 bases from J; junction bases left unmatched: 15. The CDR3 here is CSAISWSLTSGSNNEQFF. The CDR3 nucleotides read TGCAGTGCTATTAGTTGGTCGCTGACTAGCGGGAGTAACAATGAGCAGTTCTTC.

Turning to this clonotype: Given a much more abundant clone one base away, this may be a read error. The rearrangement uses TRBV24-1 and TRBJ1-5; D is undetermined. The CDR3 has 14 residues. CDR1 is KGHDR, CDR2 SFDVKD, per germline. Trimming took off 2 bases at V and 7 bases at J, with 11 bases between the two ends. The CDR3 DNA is TGTGCCACCAGTGATTGGGAGGGCATCCAGCCCCAGCATTTT. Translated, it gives CATSDWEGIQPQHF.

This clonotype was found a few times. The CDR3 is CASSETGGDTEAFF. CDR3 bases: TGTGCCAGCAGTGAAACTGGAGGGGACACTGAAGCTTTCTTT. The chain carries TRBV6-1 and TRBJ1-1, with D maybe TRBD1 (5 bases). There are 14 residues in the CDR3. Trimming removed 2 bases at V and 3 bases at J, with 10 bases between. Germline CDR1 and CDR2: MNHNS and SASEGT.

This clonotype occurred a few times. The CDR3 sequence is CASSSRQGSQPQHF. The CDR3 region has the DNA TGTGCCAGCAGCTCCCGACAGGGCTCTCAGCCCCAGCATTTT. This chain uses TRBV11-3 with TRBJ1-5; TRBD1 matches 7 bases. The CDR3 length is 14 residues. Losses at the gene ends were 4 bases for V and 6 bases for J; bases not matched to a gene: 6. Germline CDR1 is SGHNT and CDR2 is YENEEA.

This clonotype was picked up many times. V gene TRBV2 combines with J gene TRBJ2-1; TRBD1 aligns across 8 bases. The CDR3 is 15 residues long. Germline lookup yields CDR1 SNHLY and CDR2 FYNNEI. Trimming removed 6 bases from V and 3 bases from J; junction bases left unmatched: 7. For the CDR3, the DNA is TGTGCCAGCAGCACGCAGGGGGCGAACTACAATGAGCAGTTCTTC. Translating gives CASSTQGANYNEQFF.

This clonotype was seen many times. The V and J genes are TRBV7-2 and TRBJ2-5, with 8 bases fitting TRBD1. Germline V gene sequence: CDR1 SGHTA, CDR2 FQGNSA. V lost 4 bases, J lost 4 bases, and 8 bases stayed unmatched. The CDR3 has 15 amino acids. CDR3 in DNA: TGTGCCAGCAGCTCCCCCCACAGGGGGAGAGAGACCCAGTACTTC. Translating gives CASSSPHRGRETQYF.

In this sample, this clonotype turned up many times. The CDR3 DNA is TGTGCCAGCAGCGAGGCCGGGTTGGCCGGGGAGCTGTTTTTT. It encodes CASSEAGLAGELFF. This chain links TRBV9 with TRBJ2-2; no firm D call. This CDR3 region has 14 residues. Trimming removed 3 bases at V and 6 bases at J, with 12 bases between. Germline V gene sequence: CDR1 SGDLS, CDR2 YYNGEE.

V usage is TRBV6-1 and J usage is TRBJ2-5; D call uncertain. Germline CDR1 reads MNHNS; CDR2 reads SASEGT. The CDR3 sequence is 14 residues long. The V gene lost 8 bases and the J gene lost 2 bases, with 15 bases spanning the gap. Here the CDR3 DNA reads TGTGCCAGCCGGAAGGGCTTAGGACAAGAGACCCAGTACTTC. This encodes CASRKGLGQETQYF.

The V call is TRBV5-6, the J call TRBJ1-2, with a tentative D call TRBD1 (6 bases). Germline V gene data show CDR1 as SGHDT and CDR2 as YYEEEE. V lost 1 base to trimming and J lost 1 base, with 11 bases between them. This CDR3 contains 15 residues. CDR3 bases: TGTGCCAGCAGCTTGCGCGGGACAAGTAACTATGGCTACACCTTC. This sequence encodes CASSLRGTSNYGYTF.

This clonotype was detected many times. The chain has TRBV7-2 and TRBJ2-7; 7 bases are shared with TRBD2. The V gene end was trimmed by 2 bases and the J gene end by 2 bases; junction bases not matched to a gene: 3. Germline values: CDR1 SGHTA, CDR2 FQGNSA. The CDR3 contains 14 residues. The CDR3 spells CASSLLADTYEQYF. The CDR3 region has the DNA TGTGCCAGCAGCTTACTAGCGGATACCTACGAGCAGTACTTC.

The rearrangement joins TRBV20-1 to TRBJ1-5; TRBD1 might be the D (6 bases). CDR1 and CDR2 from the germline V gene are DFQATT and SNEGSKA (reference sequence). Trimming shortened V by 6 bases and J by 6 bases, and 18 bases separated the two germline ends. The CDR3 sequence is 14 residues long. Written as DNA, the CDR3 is TGCAGTGCCCTCGGGGGGGGGGCCGCTCAGCCCCAGCATTTT. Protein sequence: CSALGGGAAQPQHF.

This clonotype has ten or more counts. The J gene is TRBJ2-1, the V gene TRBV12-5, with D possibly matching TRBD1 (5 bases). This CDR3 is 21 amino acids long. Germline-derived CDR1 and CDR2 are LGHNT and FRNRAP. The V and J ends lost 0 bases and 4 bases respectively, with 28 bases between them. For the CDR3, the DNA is TGTGCTAGTGGTTTGGTACCCTCCTACCTCCTCGAGAAGGGGCAGTACAATGAGCAGTTCTTC. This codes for CASGLVPSYLLEKGQYNEQFF.

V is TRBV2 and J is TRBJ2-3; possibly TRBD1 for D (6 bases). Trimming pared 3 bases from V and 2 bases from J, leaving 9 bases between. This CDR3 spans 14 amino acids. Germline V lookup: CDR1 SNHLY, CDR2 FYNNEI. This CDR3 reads CASSDHRDTDTQYF. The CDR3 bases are TGTGCCAGCAGTGATCACAGGGACACAGATACGCAGTATTTT.

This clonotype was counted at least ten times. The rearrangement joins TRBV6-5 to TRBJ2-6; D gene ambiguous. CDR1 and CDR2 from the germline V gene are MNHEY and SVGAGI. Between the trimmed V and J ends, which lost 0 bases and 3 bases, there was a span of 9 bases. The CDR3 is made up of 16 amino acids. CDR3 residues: CASSYSFNSGANVLTF. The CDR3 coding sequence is TGTGCCAGCAGTTACTCGTTTAATAGTGGGGCCAACGTCCTGACTTTC.

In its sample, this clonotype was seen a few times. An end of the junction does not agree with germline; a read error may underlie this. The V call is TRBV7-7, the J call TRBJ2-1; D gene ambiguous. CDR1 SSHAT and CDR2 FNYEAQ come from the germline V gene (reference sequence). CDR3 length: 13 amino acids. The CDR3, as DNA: TGTGCTAGCAGCTTAAGTCAGGACAATGAGCAGTTCTTC. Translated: CASSLSQDNEQFF.

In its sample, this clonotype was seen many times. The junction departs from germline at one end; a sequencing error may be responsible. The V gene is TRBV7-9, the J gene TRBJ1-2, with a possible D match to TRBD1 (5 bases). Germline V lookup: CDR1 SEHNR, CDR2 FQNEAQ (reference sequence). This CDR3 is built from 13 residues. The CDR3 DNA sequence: TGTGCCAGCACCTTAGGGGAGGTCTATGGCTACACCTTC. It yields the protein CASTLGEVYGYTF. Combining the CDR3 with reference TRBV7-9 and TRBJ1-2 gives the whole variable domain DTGVSQNPRHKITKRGQNVTFRCDPISEHNRLYWYRQTLGQGPEFLTYFQNEAQLEKSRLLSDRFSAERPKGSFSTLEIQRTEQGDSAMYLCASTLGEVYGYTFGSGTRLTVV.

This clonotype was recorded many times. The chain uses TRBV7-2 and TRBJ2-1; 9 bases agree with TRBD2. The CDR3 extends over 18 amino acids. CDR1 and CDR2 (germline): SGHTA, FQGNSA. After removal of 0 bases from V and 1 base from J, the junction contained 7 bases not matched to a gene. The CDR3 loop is CASSLAAGREGSYNEQFF. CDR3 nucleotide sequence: TGTGCCAGCAGCTTAGCAGCTGGGCGGGAGGGGTCCTACAATGAGCAGTTCTTC.

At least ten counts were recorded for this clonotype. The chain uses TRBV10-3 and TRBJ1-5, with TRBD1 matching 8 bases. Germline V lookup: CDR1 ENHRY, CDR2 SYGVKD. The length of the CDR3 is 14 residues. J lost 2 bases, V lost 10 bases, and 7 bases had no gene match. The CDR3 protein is CATTGEIGNQPQHF. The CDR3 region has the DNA TGTGCCACGACAGGGGAAATAGGCAATCAGCCCCAGCATTTT.

The CDR3 DNA reads as TGTGCCAGCAGCGCAACCGGGACTAACACCGCTACGCTAAGTTACGAGCAGTACTTC. It yields the protein CASSATGTNTATLSYEQYF. The gene calls are TRBV7-9 and TRBJ2-7, with 7 bases aligning to TRBD2. The CDR3 consists of 19 residues. Germline-derived CDR1 and CDR2 are SEHNR and FQNEAQ (reference sequence). After removal of 5 bases from V and 4 bases from J, the junction contained 23 bases not matched to a gene.

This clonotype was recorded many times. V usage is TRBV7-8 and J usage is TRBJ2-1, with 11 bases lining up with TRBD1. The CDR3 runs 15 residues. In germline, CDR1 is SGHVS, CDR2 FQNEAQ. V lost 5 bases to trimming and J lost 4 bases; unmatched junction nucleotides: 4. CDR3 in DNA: TGTGCCAGCAGCGCCGGGACAGGGGGGTACAATGAGCAGTTCTTC. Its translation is CASSAGTGGYNEQFF. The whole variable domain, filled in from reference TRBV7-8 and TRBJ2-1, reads GAGVSQSPRYKVAKRGQDVALRCDPISGHVSLFWYQQALGQGPEFLTYFQNEAQLDKSGLPSDRFFAERPEGSVSTLKIQRTQQEDSAVYLCASSAGTGGYNEQFFGPGTRLTVL.

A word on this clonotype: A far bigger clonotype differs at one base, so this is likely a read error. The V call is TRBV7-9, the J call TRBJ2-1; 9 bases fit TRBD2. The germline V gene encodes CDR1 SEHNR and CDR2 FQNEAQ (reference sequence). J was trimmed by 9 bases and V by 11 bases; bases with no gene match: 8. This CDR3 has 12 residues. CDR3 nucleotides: TGTGCCCCCCAAGCGGGAGGAATTGAGCAGTTCTTC. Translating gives CAPQAGGIEQFF.

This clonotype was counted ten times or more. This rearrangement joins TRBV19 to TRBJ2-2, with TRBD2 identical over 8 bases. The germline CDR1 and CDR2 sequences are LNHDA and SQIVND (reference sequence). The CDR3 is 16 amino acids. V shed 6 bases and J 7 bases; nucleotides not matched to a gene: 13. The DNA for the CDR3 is TGTGCCAGTAGCCCCTCTCGCGGGAGGTTTGGCGGGGAGCTGTTTTTT. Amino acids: CASSPSRGRFGGELFF.

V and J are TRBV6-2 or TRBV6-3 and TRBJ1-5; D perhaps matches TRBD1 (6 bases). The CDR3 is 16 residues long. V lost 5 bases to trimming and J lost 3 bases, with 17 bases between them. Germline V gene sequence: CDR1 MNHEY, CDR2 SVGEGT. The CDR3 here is CASSTPLTGFNQPQHF. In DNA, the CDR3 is TGTGCCAGCAGTACTCCGCTAACAGGGTTCAATCAGCCCCAGCATTTT.

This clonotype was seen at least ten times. Written as DNA, the CDR3 is TGCGCCAGCAGCCAAGATTGGGGGACCTCCTGGGCGGATACGCAGTATTTT. Its translation: CASSQDWGTSWADTQYF. The chain links TRBV4-3 to TRBJ2-3; TRBD1 or TRBD2 may be the D gene (5 bases each). Per the germline V gene, CDR1 is LGHNA and CDR2 is YSLEER. V was trimmed by 0 bases and J by 6 bases, leaving 19 bases between them. The CDR3 is 17 residues long.

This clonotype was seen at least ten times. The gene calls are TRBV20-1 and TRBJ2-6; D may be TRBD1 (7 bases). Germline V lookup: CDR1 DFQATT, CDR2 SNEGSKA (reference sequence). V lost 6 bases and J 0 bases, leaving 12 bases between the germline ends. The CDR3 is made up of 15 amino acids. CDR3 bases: TGCAGTGCGGGGGGACAGACCTCTGGGGCCAACGTCCTGACTTTC. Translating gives CSAGGQTSGANVLTF.

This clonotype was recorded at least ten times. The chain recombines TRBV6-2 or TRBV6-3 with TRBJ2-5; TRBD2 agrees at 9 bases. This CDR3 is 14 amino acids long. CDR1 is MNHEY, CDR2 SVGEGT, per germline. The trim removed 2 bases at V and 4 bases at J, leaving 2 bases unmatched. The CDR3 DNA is TGTGCCAGCAGTTACCTTAGCGGGAGAGAGACCCAGTACTTC. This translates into CASSYLSGRETQYF.